This T cell receptor (beta chain) was captured in a study of T cell changes during pregnancy in multiple sclerosis (dated by TCRdb to between 2018 and 2021). Describing the broader study: The study examined how the T cell repertoire changed over the course of pregnancy in women with multiple sclerosis.

Receptor amplification or capture employed the immunoSEQ multiplex PCR assay. TCRdb re-hosts the immuneACCESS table, in-frame sequences only. Its copies lack some clones; in the studies checked, an unresolved V gene accounts for under half of them, and the cause for the rest is not known. The sample records around 57,000 clones, around 89% of which are singletons. Clones ranked in the top ten supply 0.7% to 0.9% of the sample. As encoded in the germline V gene, CDR1 is SGHTA while CDR2 is FQGTGA. V trim: 5 bases; J trim: 2 bases; unmatched bases: 8. The CDR3 measures 15 amino acids from cysteine to phenylalanine. Kept here is only the CDR3 DNA, which spans 45 bases and is read in frame from base 1. A word on this clone: Its antigen has not been determined. No per-base quality is available; no much larger clone lies one base away.

The rearranged segments are TRBV7-3 and TRBJ2-7; 8 of the junction bases match TRBD2. This material consisted of peripheral blood, taken in the first trimester of pregnancy. This receptor was obtained from a female donor in good health, enrolled as a control in a pregnancy study. The CDR3 protein sequence reads: CASSLTGGGPYEQYF. The bases read TGTGCCAGCAGCCTCACCGGGGGGGGCCCCTACGAGCAGTACTTC.